This is a list of T cell receptor beta chains from one sample in a study of OX40 agonist ivuxolimab in advanced cancers. The data were produced by immunoSEQ multiplex PCR, yet TCRdb's version contains in-frame clones alone and is incomplete. Here the sample spans around 74,000 clones, 92% being singletons. The sequences come from CD4+ or CD8+ T cells sorted from blood, collected in a trial of the OX40 agonist ivuxolimab. The receptor set was obtained from an adult with an advanced solid tumor such as melanoma, head and neck, liver or kidney cancer. Both conserved end residues are part of each CDR3.

v_call: TRBV29-1; j_call: TRBJ2-7; cdr3_aa: CSVGTGASYEQYF
v_call: TRBV7-9; j_call: TRBJ2-5; cdr3_aa: CASSLLAGTLREETQYF
v_call: TRBV28; j_call: TRBJ2-7; cdr3_aa: CASSYPAIQLRQYF
v_call: TRBV6-5; j_call: TRBJ1-6; cdr3_aa: CASRTTGGSNSPLHF
v_call: TRBV30; j_call: TRBJ2-5; cdr3_aa: CAWSGSGYQETQYF
v_call: TRBV7-9; j_call: TRBJ1-1; cdr3_aa: CASSLEGGLEAFF
v_call: TRBV5-5; j_call: TRBJ1-1; cdr3_aa: CASSLLGGVMAEAFF
v_call: TRBV4-3; j_call: TRBJ2-3; cdr3_aa: CASSQDSGRDRDTQYF
v_call: TRBV11-2; j_call: TRBJ1-2; cdr3_aa: CASSSTGLGGYTF
v_call: TRBV7-6; j_call: TRBJ2-7; cdr3_aa: CASSFERVGTYEQYF
v_call: TRBV28; j_call: TRBJ2-1; cdr3_aa: CASRTSGRINEQFF
v_call: TRBV9; j_call: TRBJ2-3; cdr3_aa: CASSPMPLQSGADTQYF
v_call: TRBV4-2; j_call: TRBJ1-2; cdr3_aa: CASSQEGGRNGYTF
v_call: TRBV11-2; j_call: TRBJ2-7; cdr3_aa: CASSWDREPYEQYF
v_call: TRBV30; j_call: TRBJ2-5; cdr3_aa: CAWSIPTSGRVGEETQYF
v_call: TRBV15; j_call: TRBJ2-6; cdr3_aa: CATVRDRGPFGANVLTF
v_call: TRBV5-8; j_call: TRBJ2-7; cdr3_aa: CASSPAGQGREQYF
v_call: TRBV6-5; j_call: TRBJ1-5; cdr3_aa: CASSYPAGGQPQHF
v_call: TRBV7-3; j_call: TRBJ2-7; cdr3_aa: CASSPRAGGYEQYF
v_call: TRBV9; j_call: TRBJ2-3; cdr3_aa: CASSVDGATSTDTQYF
v_call: TRBV7-8; j_call: TRBJ1-2; cdr3_aa: CASSLAGYYGYTF
v_call: TRBV18; j_call: TRBJ2-5; cdr3_aa: CASSRAPQETQYF
v_call: TRBV5-1; j_call: TRBJ2-2; cdr3_aa: CASSLSTGFTGELFF
v_call: TRBV6-5; j_call: TRBJ1-1; cdr3_aa: CASSYSRVDTEAFF
v_call: TRBV6-1; j_call: TRBJ2-7; cdr3_aa: CASRPGPTYEQYF
v_call: TRBV5-1; j_call: TRBJ2-2; cdr3_aa: CASSLGLAGAGELFF
v_call: TRBV2; j_call: TRBJ2-3; cdr3_aa: CASSVEGFDTQYF
v_call: TRBV5-4; j_call: TRBJ2-5; cdr3_aa: CASSFTGGLQYF
v_call: TRBV29-1; j_call: TRBJ2-7; cdr3_aa: CSVGWQGINEQYF
v_call: TRBV5-1; j_call: TRBJ2-2; cdr3_aa: CASSERGRTGELFF
v_call: TRBV7-2; j_call: TRBJ1-1; cdr3_aa: CASSPGTFNTEAFF
v_call: TRBV6-6; j_call: TRBJ2-7; cdr3_aa: CASRHRGGGYEQYF
v_call: TRBV5-5; j_call: TRBJ1-4; cdr3_aa: CASSLTFMGFTNEKLFF
v_call: TRBV7-9; j_call: TRBJ2-5; cdr3_aa: CASSLIETQYF
v_call: TRBV4-3; j_call: TRBJ1-2; cdr3_aa: CASSQVSIAGGYTF
v_call: TRBV11-2; j_call: TRBJ2-7; cdr3_aa: CASSEWTSVWGSYEQYF
v_call: TRBV29-1; j_call: TRBJ1-2; cdr3_aa: CSVVDRDRGNYGYTF
v_call: TRBV9; j_call: TRBJ2-7; cdr3_aa: CASSVAIGTTYEQYF
v_call: TRBV12-5; j_call: TRBJ1-1; cdr3_aa: CASGLSYYTEAFF
v_call: TRBV11-1; j_call: TRBJ2-5; cdr3_aa: CASSLVSSVTQETQYF